This TCR beta chain is drawn from a study of control samples from healthy donors and cancer patients (dated by TCRdb to about 2020). A distance of 8 bases separates the germline ends of V and J, which lose 1 base and 10 bases respectively. From the cysteine up to the phenylalanine, the CDR3 has a length of 12 residues. CDR3 DNA is the only sequence kept; it has 36 bases, read in frame from the first base. CDR1 SGHAT and CDR2 FQNNGV are derived from the germline V gene. With respect to this clone: No cognate antigen has been identified for it. No much larger clone is present one base from it, and per-base qualities are unavailable. The same CDR3 is also encoded by other DNA sequences in this sample.

The library was prepared using the immunoSEQ multiplex PCR assay. What TCRdb holds here is the immuneACCESS table cut down to in-frame rearrangements. Part of the clones is not present; checked against another copy, under half of the missing clones reflect an unresolved V gene, and the others are unexplained. This sample has roughly 74,000 clones in its table, and 90% to 95% of those were observed once. The ten largest clones capture approximately 4.8% of the sample. This sequence was found in a woman aged 18-29 years in good health. The specimen was blood. The receptor chain draws on TRBV11-2 and TRBJ1-5, with an unclear D gene assignment. The CDR3 protein sequence reads: CASSLGGSPQHF. The DNA is TGTGCCAGCAGCTTAGGCGGCAGCCCCCAGCATTTT.